Listed below are T cell receptor beta chains from one sample, sequenced in a study of blood T cell repertoires in COVID-19. Repertoires were generated with immunoSEQ multiplex PCR, while TCRdb's copy carries only in-frame clones and drops some. This sample has under 250,000 clones, with about 87% found just once. Specimen: PBMCs or T cells enriched from blood (not recorded which). All receptors derive from a woman under 40 who had been exposed to COVID-19. The CDR3 runs from the conserved cysteine through the conserved F or W. Each record gives: V gene, J gene, clone size, D gene, CDR3 DNA, CDR3 protein. The D gene is left open where the match is weak. The listing skips clone size in some rows; elsewhere it reads once, few, many or a size class.

>TRBV7-3|TRBJ1-3|NA|NA
TGTGCCAGCAGCTTAATCTGGCTCCGGCCTAAGGGGTCTGGAAACACCATATATTTT
CASSLIWLRPKGSGNTIYF
>TRBV7-6|TRBJ1-1|NA|TRBD1
TGTGCCAGCAGCTTCCTGGACAGGGGGGACATGAACACTGAAGCTTTCTTT
CASSFLDRGDMNTEAFF
>TRBV12-3/TRBV12-4|TRBJ1-5|NA|NA
TGTGCCAGCAGTTTGGCAGGGCATCAGCCCCAGCATTTT
CASSLAGHQPQHF
>TRBV28|TRBJ2-1|NA|TRBD2
TGTGCCAGCGACCCTCAGCGGGGCGGCTACAATGAGCAGTTCTTC
CASDPQRGGYNEQFF
>TRBV6-5|TRBJ2-7|NA|TRBD1
TGTGCCAGCAGTTACTTGCAGGGGGCAACAGTAATCCAGTACTTC
CASSYLQGATVIQYF
>TRBV15|TRBJ2-1|NA|NA
TGTGCCACCAGCAGGTTCTACGAGGACAATGAGCAGTTCTTC
CATSRFYEDNEQFF
>TRBV9|TRBJ2-1|once|TRBD1
TGTGCCAGCAGCGTACAGGGGGCGGGTTACAATGAGCAGTTCTTC
CASSVQGAGYNEQFF
>TRBV15|TRBJ1-4|NA|NA
TGTGCCACCAGCAGATCCGGGATTAATGAAAAACTGTTTTTT
CATSRSGINEKLFF
>TRBV4-1|TRBJ1-5|NA|TRBD1
TGCGCCAGCAGCCGAACCTCGACAGGGATTCAGCCCCAGCATTTT
CASSRTSTGIQPQHF
>TRBV9|TRBJ2-7|NA|NA
TGTGCCAGCAGCGTAGAGGACAGCAGCTCCTACGAGCAGTACTTC
CASSVEDSSSYEQYF
>TRBV12-3/TRBV12-4|TRBJ1-3|NA|NA
TGTGCCAGCAGTTTTCAGGGTTCGAACACCATATATTTT
CASSFQGSNTIYF
>TRBV2|TRBJ2-2|NA|TRBD2
TGTGCCAGCGCAAGACTAGCGGGAGATTACACCGGGGAGCTGTTTTTT
CASARLAGDYTGELFF
>TRBV9|TRBJ2-4|NA|NA
TGTGCCAGCAGCACAACAGGTTCAATAGCCAAAAACATTCAGTACTTC
CASSTTGSIAKNIQYF
>TRBV10-3|TRBJ1-5|NA|TRBD1
TGTGCCATCAATAACAGGGGAGATCAGCCCCAGCATTTT
CAINNRGDQPQHF
>TRBV5-8|TRBJ2-4|once|TRBD2
TGTGCCAGCAGCTTGGTGGGACTAGCTGGAGCCAAAAACATTCAGTACTTC
CASSLVGLAGAKNIQYF
>TRBV20-1|TRBJ2-3|NA|TRBD2
TGCAGTGCTAGTTGGTTAGCGGGAGGGACAGATACGCAGTATTTT
CSASWLAGGTDTQYF
>TRBV30|TRBJ2-1|NA|NA
TGTGCCTGGAGGGGACTGACCAAAACCAATGAGCAGTTCTTC
CAWRGLTKTNEQFF
>TRBV5-6|TRBJ2-2|NA|TRBD2
TGTGCCAGCAGCATACTAGCGGGGACGAACACCGGGGAGCTGTTTTTT
CASSILAGTNTGELFF
>TRBV21-1|TRBJ1-5|NA|NA
TGTGCCAGCAGCTCGCCGGGTGGAGATCAGCCCCAGCATTTT
CASSSPGGDQPQHF
>TRBV5-1|TRBJ1-1|once|NA
TGCGCCAGCAGCTTGGTTATGACAGGAACGAACACTGAAGCTTTCTTT
CASSLVMTGTNTEAFF
>TRBV10-3|TRBJ1-1|NA|NA
TGTGCCACGTGGACGGGATTGAACACTGAAGCTTTCTTT
CATWTGLNTEAFF
>TRBV5-4|TRBJ2-2|NA|NA
TGTGCCAGCAGCATTGACAGCACGAACACCGGGGAGCTGTTTTTT
CASSIDSTNTGELFF
>TRBV25-1|TRBJ2-1|NA|TRBD2
TGTGCCAGCAGGGAAACTAGCGGGAGCTCCTACAATGAGCAGTTCTTC
CASRETSGSSYNEQFF
>TRBV28|TRBJ2-1|NA|TRBD1
TGTGCCAGCAGTCCCCCGACAGGGAGCTCCTACAATGAGCAGTTCTTC
CASSPPTGSSYNEQFF
>TRBV27|TRBJ2-1|NA|NA
TGTGCCAGCAGAAGAACAACAGGGAGCTCCTACAATGAGCAGTTCTTC
CASRRTTGSSYNEQFF
>TRBV6-5|TRBJ1-1|NA|NA
TGTGCCAGCAGTTATTCCGACAGGATGAACACTGAAGCTTTCTTT
CASSYSDRMNTEAFF
>TRBV6-5|TRBJ2-2|NA|TRBD1
TGTGCCAGCGGGACAGTGAACACCGGGGAGCTGTTTTTT
CASGTVNTGELFF
>TRBV30|TRBJ1-5|once|NA
TGTGCCTGGAGTGGCGGGGTCCACCCCGATCAGCCCCAGCATTTT
CAWSGGVHPDQPQHF
>TRBV10-2|TRBJ1-6|NA|TRBD1
TGCGCCAGCAGCACGACAGGGGGCAGTTCACCCCTCCACTTT
CASSTTGGSSPLHF
>TRBV19|TRBJ1-4|few|NA
TGTGCCAGTAATATTAGGGGGAATGAAAAACTGTTTTTT
CASNIRGNEKLFF
>TRBV6-6|TRBJ1-5|NA|TRBD1
TGTGCCAGCAGTCAAACCGGGACAGGGGTTAGCAATCAGCCCCAGCATTTT
CASSQTGTGVSNQPQHF
>TRBV7-9|TRBJ2-5|NA|TRBD2
TGTGCCAGCAGCGCGAGAGGACTAGCGGGAGGGTCGTTGGAGACCCAGTACTTC
CASSARGLAGGSLETQYF
>TRBV2|TRBJ1-2|NA|NA
TGTGCCAGCAGTTCGTCCCGTATCAACTATGGCTACACCTTC
CASSSSRINYGYTF
>TRBV6-5|TRBJ1-1|NA|NA
TGTGCCAGCAAGTACAGGGCTGGGAACACTGAAGCTTTCTTT
CASKYRAGNTEAFF
>TRBV5-1|TRBJ2-1|NA|TRBD2
TGCGCCAGCAGCTCCTTAGCGGGCCGGACCGGGGAGCAGTTCTTC
CASSSLAGRTGEQFF
>TRBV2|TRBJ2-2|few|NA
TGTGCCAGCAGTGAAAGGCGTCGGGGGAACACCGGGGAGCTGTTTTTT
CASSERRRGNTGELFF
>TRBV15|TRBJ2-2|once|TRBD1
TGTGCCACCAGCGATTACGGACAGGTCACCGGGGAGCTGTTTTTT
CATSDYGQVTGELFF
>TRBV25-1|TRBJ1-4|NA|NA
TGTGCCAGCAGTAGGGGGGGGTTTGAAAAACTGTTTTTT
CASSRGGFEKLFF
>TRBV5-6|TRBJ1-6|NA|TRBD1
TGTGCCAGCAGCCAACAGGGGGCAGATTCACCCCTCCACTTT
CASSQQGADSPLHF
>TRBV4-1|TRBJ2-1|NA|NA
TGCGCCAGCAGCCAAGCCAGGGGCAGCCGCTCCTACAATGAGCAGTTCTTC
CASSQARGSRSYNEQFF
>TRBV4-1|TRBJ2-1|NA|TRBD2
TGCGCCAGCAGCCAATCTAGCGGGAATCTCAATGAGCAGTTCTTC
CASSQSSGNLNEQFF
>TRBV9|TRBJ1-2|few|NA
TGTGCCAGCAGCGTAGGCGTGGACACCTACTATGGCTACACCTTC
CASSVGVDTYYGYTF
>TRBV10-3|TRBJ1-4|few|NA
TGTGCCATCCGGGGGGGAACTAATGAAAAACTGTTTTTT
CAIRGGTNEKLFF
>TRBV29-1|TRBJ1-1|NA|TRBD1
TGCAGCGTGGACAGGGCCACTGAAGCTTTCTTT
CSVDRATEAFF